The TCR beta chain under discussion was sequenced for a study of response to subunit inactivated influenza vaccine. Study-wide points: Seasonal influenza vaccination, on each occasion, was suggested by the authors to recruit few new T cells.

TCRdb analysed the RT-PCR reads with MiXCR anew, one entry per CDR3 protein. The profile covers 450,000 to 550,000 distinct CDR3 sequences, with around 25% appearing a single time and approximately 2% taken by the ten largest. V lost 0 bases and J lost 11; bases outside the gene matches: 9. The germline V gene encodes CDR1 DFQATT and CDR2 SNEGSKA (reference sequence). The CDR3 is 14 residues long. This clonotype was seen only a few times. Antigen: not known. The gene calls are TRBV20-1 and TRBJ2-3, with TRBD2 matching 9 bases. Sequencing used CD4+ T cells sorted from PBMCs, obtained roughly 5 days after vaccination. The clonotype originates from a man aged 45-60 years who received an inactivated influenza vaccine. The CDR3 DNA follows: TGCAGTGCTAGAGAAGGCGGGGGGGCCGGGATGCAGTATTTT. This translates into CSAREGGGAGMQYF.